This TCR beta chain was sequenced for a study of T cell repertoires in cytomegalovirus infection. The overall study: TCR beta signatures that were public indicated CMV infection and matching HLA type.

V was pared by 8 bases and J by 1 base, with 14 bases between. Germline CDR1 ENHRY, CDR2 SYGVKD. This CDR3 has 14 residues. This clonotype was picked up a small number of times. TCRdb fed the reads into MiXCR, producing one record per CDR3 protein. The sample carries about 260,000 distinct CDR3 sequences, 9.1% recorded once. This clonotype was sampled from a human donor in good health (CMV status not recorded). Some clones in this sample may be carry-over from other donors' samples. The V gene is TRBV10-3, the J gene TRBJ1-1; tentatively, D is TRBD1 (6 bases). The sample consisted of PBMCs. The CDR3: CAIGSTGTNTEAFF. CDR3 nucleotide sequence: TGTGCCATCGGATCAACAGGGACGAACACTGAAGCTTTCTTT.